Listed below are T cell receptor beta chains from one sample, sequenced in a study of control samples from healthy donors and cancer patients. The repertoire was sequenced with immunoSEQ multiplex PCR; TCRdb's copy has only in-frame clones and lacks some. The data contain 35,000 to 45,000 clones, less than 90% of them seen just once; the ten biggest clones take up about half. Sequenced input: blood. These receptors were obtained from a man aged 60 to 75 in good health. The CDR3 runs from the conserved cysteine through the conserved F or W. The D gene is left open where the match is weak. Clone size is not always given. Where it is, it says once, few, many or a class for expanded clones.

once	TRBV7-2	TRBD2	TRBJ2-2	TGTGCCAGCTCATCCGTATCACTAGCGGCGAACACCGGGGAGCTGTTTTTT	CASSSVSLAANTGELFF
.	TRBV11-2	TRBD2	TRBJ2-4	TGTGCCAGTAGACCTCTAGCGGGGGGGCCTGGCAAAAACATTCAGTACTTC	CASRPLAGGPGKNIQYF
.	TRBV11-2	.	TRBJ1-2	TGTGCCAGCAGCTTGGGGACACTGAGGGGAAATGGCTACACCTTC	CASSLGTLRGNGYTF
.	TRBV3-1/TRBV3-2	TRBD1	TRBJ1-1	TGTGCCAGCAGCACCCGTTACGGACAGGATTCTTGGGACACTGAAGCTTTCTTT	CASSTRYGQDSWDTEAFF
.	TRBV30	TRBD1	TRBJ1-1	TGTGCCTGGACCCGGGACAGGGGAGTTTTAGCTTTCTTT	CAWTRDRGVLAFF
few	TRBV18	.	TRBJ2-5	TGTGCCAGCTCTCCGGGATTCGAAGAGACCCAGTACTTC	CASSPGFEETQYF
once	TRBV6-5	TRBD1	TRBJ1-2	TGTGCCAGCATGGGGAGCGGGACAGGGTTCTATGGCTACACCTTC	CASMGSGTGFYGYTF
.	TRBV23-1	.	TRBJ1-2	TGCGCCAGCAGTCAATCGTGGGAGACAGGCTATGGCTACACCTTC	CASSQSWETGYGYTF
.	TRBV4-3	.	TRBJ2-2	TGCGCCAGCAGCCAAGATTCGTCGGGGCCCACCGGGGAGCTGTTTTTT	CASSQDSSGPTGELFF
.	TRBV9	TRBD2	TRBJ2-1	TGTGCCAGCAGCGTGATCCCGACTAGCAGGAATGAGCAGTTCTTC	CASSVIPTSRNEQFF
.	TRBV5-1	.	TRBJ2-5	TGCGCCAGCAGCTTTGGCGGGACAAGTAGGGAGACCCAGTACTTC	CASSFGGTSRETQYF
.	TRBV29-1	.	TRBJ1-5	TGCAGCGTTAGTAGGGGCAATCAGCCCCAGCATTTT	CSVSRGNQPQHF
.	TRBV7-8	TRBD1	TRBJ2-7	TGTGCCAGCAGCTTAAGGACAGGGGGCGGCTACGAGCAGTACTTC	CASSLRTGGGYEQYF
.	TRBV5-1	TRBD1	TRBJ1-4	TGCGCCAGCAGCCTCCGGACAGGGGTAGGGGCAACTAATGAAAAACTGTTTTTT	CASSLRTGVGATNEKLFF
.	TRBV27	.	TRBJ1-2	TGTGCCAGCAGTTTAAGTGGAGGTAACTATGGCTACACCTTC	CASSLSGGNYGYTF
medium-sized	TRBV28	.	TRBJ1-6	TGTGCCAGTTCTGGGCAGGCCCCTTCACCCCTCCACTTT	CASSGQAPSPLHF
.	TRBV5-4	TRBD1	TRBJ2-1	TGTGCCAGCAGTCCCGGGACAGGGGGTGCCAATGAGCAGTTCTTC	CASSPGTGGANEQFF
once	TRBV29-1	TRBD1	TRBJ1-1	TGCAGCGCTGGGGACAGGACTGAAGCTTTCTTT	CSAGDRTEAFF
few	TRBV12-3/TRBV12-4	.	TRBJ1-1	TGTGCCAATACGATCTATTTCGGCACTGAAGCTTTCTTT	CANTIYFGTEAFF
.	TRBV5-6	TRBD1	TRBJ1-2	TGTGCCAGCAGCTTCCTGGACAGGGGATTCGGCTACACCTTC	CASSFLDRGFGYTF
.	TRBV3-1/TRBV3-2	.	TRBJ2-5	TGTGCCAGCAGCCAGCGGCAGGGTTTGACCCAGTACTTC	CASSQRQGLTQYF
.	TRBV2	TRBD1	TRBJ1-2	TGTGCCAGCAGTGAGGGACAGGGGAACTATGGCTACACCTTC	CASSEGQGNYGYTF
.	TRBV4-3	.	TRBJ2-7	TGCGCCAGCAGCCAAGACAGGGTATACGAGCAGTACTTC	CASSQDRVYEQYF
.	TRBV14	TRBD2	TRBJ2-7	TGTGCCAGCAGCTCCCCCCCTGGCGGGAGCTCCTACGAGCAGTACTTC	CASSSPPGGSSYEQYF
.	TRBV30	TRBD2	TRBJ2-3	TGTGCCTGGAGTGTAGTGGCGGGAGCCCGAGATACGCAGTATTTT	CAWSVVAGARDTQYF
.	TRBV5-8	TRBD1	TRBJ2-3	TGTGCCAGCAGCCTAACCGGGACAGGGGGCGGGAATACGCAGTATTTT	CASSLTGTGGGNTQYF
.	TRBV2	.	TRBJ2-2	TGTGCCAGCAACTCTCAAGGTGGCGGGGAGCTGTTTTTT	CASNSQGGGELFF
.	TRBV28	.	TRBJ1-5	TGTGCCAGCAGTCCCCCTTCTCAGCCCCAGCATTTT	CASSPPSQPQHF
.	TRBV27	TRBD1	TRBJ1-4	TGTGCCAGCAGTTTAGGATGGACAGGGAATGAAAAACTGTTTTTT	CASSLGWTGNEKLFF
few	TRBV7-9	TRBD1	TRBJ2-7	TGTGCCAGCAGCCGGACAGGGGGCGTCTACGAGCAGTACTTC	CASSRTGGVYEQYF
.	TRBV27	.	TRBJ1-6	TGTGCCAGCAGTTTAAAAGGCCCAGGGAGGGGGTCACCCCTCCACTTT	CASSLKGPGRGSPLHF
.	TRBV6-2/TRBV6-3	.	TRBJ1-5	TGTGCCAGCAGTTATGGTCCAGCCGGGAATCAGCCCCAGCATTTT	CASSYGPAGNQPQHF
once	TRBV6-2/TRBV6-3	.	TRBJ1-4	TGTGCCAGCAGTTTAGACGGAGCAACTAATGAAAAACTGTTTTTT	CASSLDGATNEKLFF
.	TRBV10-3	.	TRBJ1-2	TGTGCCATCAGTGAGTCGGGCGCAGGACTTGGTGGCTACACCTTC	CAISESGAGLGGYTF
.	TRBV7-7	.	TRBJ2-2	TGTGCTAGCAGCTTAGGAATTGGAACGGGACGCACCGGGGAGCTGTTTTTT	CASSLGIGTGRTGELFF
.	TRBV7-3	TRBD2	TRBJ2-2	TGTGCCAGCAGCTTAATGGTAGCGGGAGGGCAAGACGGGGAGCTGTTTTTT	CASSLMVAGGQDGELFF
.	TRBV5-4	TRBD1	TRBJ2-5	TGTGCCAGCAGCTTGGGACAGGGGGAGTGGGAGACCCAGTACTTC	CASSLGQGEWETQYF
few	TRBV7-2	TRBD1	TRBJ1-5	TGTGCCAGCAGGCCAGACAGGGGCAATCAGCCCCAGCATTTT	CASRPDRGNQPQHF
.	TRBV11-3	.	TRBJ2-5	TGTGCCAGCAGCTTAGGCGGCAGGGGAGAAGAGACCCAGTACTTC	CASSLGGRGEETQYF